This entry features one TCR beta chain sequence. Its target is unknown. V was pared by 4 bases and J by 5 bases, with 4 bases of the junction left unmatched. CDR3 length equals 13 residues. In germline, CDR1 is SEHNR, CDR2 FQNEAQ (reference sequence). The whole isolated RNA underwent reverse transcription, so sequencing captured expressed TCRB transcripts. Here immunoSEQ multiplex PCR was the method, and the copy in TCRdb shows in-frame clones only, minus some. The profile covers approximately 160,000 clones, with about 8.5% appearing a single time and 0.65% taken by the ten largest. The data were taken from a study of beta chain features in type 1 diabetes. In the study overall: Sorted cells, roughly 98,000,000 in number, were examined across all samples. General study findings and limits: Patients with type 1 diabetes carried fewer insertions and had more deletions at their VDJ junctions. Researchers cautioned that cDNA sequencing could over-represent cells with high TCR expression. Shorter TCRB CDR3s, moderately but significantly so, were found in Type 1 diabetes patients in all four CD4+ subsets.

Sample: central memory CD4+ T cells from blood. The V and J genes are TRBV7-9 and TRBJ2-7; 8 bases agree with TRBD1. This TCR derives from a man between 18 and 35 years old in good health. This chain's CDR3 is CASSSDRGHEQYF. CDR3 nucleotides: TGTGCCAGCAGCTCCGACAGGGGACACGAGCAGTACTTC.